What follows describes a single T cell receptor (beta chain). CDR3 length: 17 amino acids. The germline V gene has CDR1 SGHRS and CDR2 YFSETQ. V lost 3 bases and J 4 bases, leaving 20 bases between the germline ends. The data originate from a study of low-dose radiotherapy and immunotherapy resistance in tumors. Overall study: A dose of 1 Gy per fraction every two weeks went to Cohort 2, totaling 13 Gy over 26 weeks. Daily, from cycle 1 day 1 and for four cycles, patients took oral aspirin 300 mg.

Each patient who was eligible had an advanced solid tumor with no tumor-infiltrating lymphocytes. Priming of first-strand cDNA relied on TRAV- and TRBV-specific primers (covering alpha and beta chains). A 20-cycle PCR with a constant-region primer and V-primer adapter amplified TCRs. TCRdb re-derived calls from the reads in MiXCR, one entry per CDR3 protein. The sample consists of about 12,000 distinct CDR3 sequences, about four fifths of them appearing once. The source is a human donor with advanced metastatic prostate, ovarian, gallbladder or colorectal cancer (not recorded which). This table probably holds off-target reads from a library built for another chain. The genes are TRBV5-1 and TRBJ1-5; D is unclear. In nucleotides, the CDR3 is TGCGCCAGCAGCTCCCTAAGGCAGGTCACTATGAATCAGCCCCAGCATTTT. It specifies CASSSLRQVTMNQPQHF.